This entry features one TCR beta chain sequence. The data originate from a study of identical twins. MiXCR, applied by TCRdb to the 5' RACE reads, yields one record per CDR3 protein. The repertoire includes 300,000 to 400,000 distinct CDR3 sequences, 9% to 15% of them detected once, and roughly 7.8% sits in the top ten. Germline CDR1 and CDR2: SGDLS and YYNGEE. The J segment lost 8 bases and the V segment lost 7 bases, leaving 20 bases of the junction unmatched. The CDR3 consists of 17 residues. These same records also appear under a second study, on yellow fever vaccine responses in identical twins.

The rearrangement joins TRBV9 to TRBJ2-2; 7 bases line up with TRBD2. Sequenced sample: CD8+ T cells sorted from blood. This receptor was identified in a woman between 18 and 29 years old in good health. In nucleotides, the CDR3 is TGTGCCAGCTCCCCCTCGGACACGTACGGGGGGTCGGGGGAGCTGTTTTTT. It specifies CASSPSDTYGGSGELFF. Full variable domain (remainder filled in from reference TRBV9 and TRBJ2-2): DSGVTQTPKHLITATGQRVTLRCSPRSGDLSVYWYQQSLDQGLQFLIQYYNGEERAKGNILERFSAQQFPDLHSELNLSSLELGDSALYFCASSPSDTYGGSGELFFGEGSRLTVL.